This T cell receptor (beta chain) was retrieved from a study of CXCR3-negative and CXCR3-positive naive CD8 T cells. Concerning this clonotype itself: The antigen is undetermined.

Overall study results and limits: More hydrophobic TRB CDR3s were found in CXCR3-positive naive cells than in CXCR3-negative naive cells.

Germline CDR1 and CDR2: SGHAT and FQNNGV. This CDR3 region has 18 residues. 5' RACE with UMI labels generated the TRB cDNA libraries. For each CDR3 protein, TCRdb gives one entry from its re-call of the 5' RACE reads, without DNA. Here the sample table reports around 140,000 distinct CDR3 sequences. J is TRBJ2-1 and V is TRBV11-2; without DNA, the TCRdb call of TRBD2 cannot be checked. The specimen sequenced was naive CXCR3+ CD8+ T cells from blood. Subset here: CD45RO-CCR7+CD27+CD95- naive CD8+ T cells expressing CXCR3 (TNR3+). The receptor's source is a human donor in good health. Some clones in this sample may be carry-over from other donors' samples. CDR3 in amino acids: CASSLRGLAGGLPNEQFF. Looking up the rest from reference TRBV11-2 and TRBJ2-1 gives the full variable domain: EAGVAQSPRYKIIEKRQSVAFWCNPISGHATLYWYQQILGQGPKLLIQFQNNGVVDDSQLPKDRFSAERLKGVDSTLKIQPAKLEDSAVYLCASSLRGLAGGLPNEQFFGPGTRLTVL.